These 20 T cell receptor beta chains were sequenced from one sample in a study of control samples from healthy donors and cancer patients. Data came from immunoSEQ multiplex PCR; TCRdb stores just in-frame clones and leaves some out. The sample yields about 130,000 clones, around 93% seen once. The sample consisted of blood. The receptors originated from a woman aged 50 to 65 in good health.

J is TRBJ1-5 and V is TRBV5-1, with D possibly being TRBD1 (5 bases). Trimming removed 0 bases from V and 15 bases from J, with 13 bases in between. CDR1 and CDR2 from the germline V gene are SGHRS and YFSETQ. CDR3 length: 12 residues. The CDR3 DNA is TGCGCCAGCAGCTTGGATCGACAGATTTGGCATTTT. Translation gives CASSLDRQIWHF. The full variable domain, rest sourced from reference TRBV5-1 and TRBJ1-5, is KAGVTQTPRYLIKTRGQQVTLSCSPISGHRSVSWYQQTPGQGLQFLFEYFSETQRNKGNFPGRFSGRQFSNSRSEMNVSTLELGDSALYLCASSLDRQIWHFGDGTRLSIL.

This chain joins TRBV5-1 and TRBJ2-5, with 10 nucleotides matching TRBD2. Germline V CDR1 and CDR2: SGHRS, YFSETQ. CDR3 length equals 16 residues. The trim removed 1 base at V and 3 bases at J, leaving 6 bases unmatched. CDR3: CASSLSASGGEETQYF. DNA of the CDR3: TGCGCCAGCAGCTTGTCGGCTAGCGGGGGAGAAGAGACCCAGTACTTC.

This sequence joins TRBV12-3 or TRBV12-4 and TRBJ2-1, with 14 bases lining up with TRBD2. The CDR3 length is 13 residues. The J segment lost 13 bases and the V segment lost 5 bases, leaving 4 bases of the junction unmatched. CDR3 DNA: TGTGCCAGCAGTACGGGACTAGCGGGAGTTCAGTTCTTC. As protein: CASSTGLAGVQFF.

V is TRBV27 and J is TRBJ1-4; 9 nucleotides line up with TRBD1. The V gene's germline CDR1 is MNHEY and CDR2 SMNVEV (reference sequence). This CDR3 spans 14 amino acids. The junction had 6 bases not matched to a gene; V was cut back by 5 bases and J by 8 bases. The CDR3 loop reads CASSVGQGREKLFF. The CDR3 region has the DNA TGTGCCAGCAGTGTCGGACAGGGGCGGGAAAAACTGTTTTTT.

The DNA for the CDR3 is TGTGCCAGCAGTCGAACAGGCGGGAGAAGCACCGGGGAGCTGTTTTTT. Protein product: CASSRTGGRSTGELFF. The V call is TRBV27, the J call TRBJ2-2, with 7 positions matching TRBD2. Per the germline V gene, CDR1 is MNHEY and CDR2 is SMNVEV (reference sequence). The CDR3 loop spans 16 amino acids. After removal of 5 bases from V and 4 bases from J, the junction contained 10 bases not matched to a gene.

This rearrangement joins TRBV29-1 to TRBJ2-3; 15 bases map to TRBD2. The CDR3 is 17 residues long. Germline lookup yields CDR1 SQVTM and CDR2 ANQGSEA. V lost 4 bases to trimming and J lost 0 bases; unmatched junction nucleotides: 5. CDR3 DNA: TGCAGCGTTGTCGGGACTAGCGGGGGGTATAGCACAGATACGCAGTATTTT. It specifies CSVVGTSGGYSTDTQYF.

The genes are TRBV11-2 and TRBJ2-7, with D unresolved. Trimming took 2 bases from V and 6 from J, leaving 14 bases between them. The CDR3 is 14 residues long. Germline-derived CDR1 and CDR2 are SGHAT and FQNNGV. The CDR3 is CASSLSGSSGEQYF. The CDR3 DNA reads TGTGCCAGCAGCTTATCCGGCTCTAGTGGCGAGCAGTACTTC.

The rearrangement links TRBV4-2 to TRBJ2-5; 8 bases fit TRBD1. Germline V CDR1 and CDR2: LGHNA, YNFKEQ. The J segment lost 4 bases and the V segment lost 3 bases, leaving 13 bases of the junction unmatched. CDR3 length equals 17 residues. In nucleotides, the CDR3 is TGTGCCAGCAGCCAGGAGGAGACAGGGGCCGGGGCAGAGACCCAGTACTTC. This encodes CASSQEETGAGAETQYF.

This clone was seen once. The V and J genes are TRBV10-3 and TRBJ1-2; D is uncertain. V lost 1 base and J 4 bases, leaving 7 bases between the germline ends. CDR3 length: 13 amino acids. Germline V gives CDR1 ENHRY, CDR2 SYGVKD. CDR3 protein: CAISELATYGYTF. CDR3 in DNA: TGTGCCATCAGTGAGTTAGCCACCTATGGCTACACCTTC.

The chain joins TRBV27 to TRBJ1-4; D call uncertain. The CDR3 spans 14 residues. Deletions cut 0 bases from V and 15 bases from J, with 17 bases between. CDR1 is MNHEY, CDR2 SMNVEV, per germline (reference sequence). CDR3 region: CASSLSFVGNPMFF. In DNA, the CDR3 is TGTGCCAGCAGTTTATCCTTCGTGGGCAACCCTATGTTTTTT.

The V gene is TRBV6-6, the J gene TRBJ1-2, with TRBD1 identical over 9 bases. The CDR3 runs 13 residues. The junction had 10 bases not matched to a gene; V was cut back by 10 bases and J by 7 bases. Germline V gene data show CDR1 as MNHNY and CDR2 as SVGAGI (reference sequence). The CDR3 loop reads CAISLQGAGGYTF. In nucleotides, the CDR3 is TGTGCCATCAGCTTACAGGGGGCGGGTGGCTACACCTTC.

The CDR3 region has the DNA TGTGCCAGTAGTGGGTTCGGGGGCGAGCAGTACTTC. It yields the protein CASSGFGGEQYF. The chain uses TRBV19 and TRBJ2-7, with D maybe TRBD2 (6 bases). The CDR3 length is 12 residues. V was cut by 5 bases and J by 6 bases, with 11 bases left in between. Germline loops: CDR1 LNHDA, CDR2 SQIVND (reference sequence). The full variable domain, its missing parts supplied by reference TRBV19 and TRBJ2-7, is DGGITQSPKYLFRKEGQNVTLSCEQNLNHDAMYWYRQDPGQGLRLIYYSQIVNDFQKGDIAEGYSVSREKKESFPLTVTSAQKNPTAFYLCASSGFGGEQYFGPGTRLTVT.

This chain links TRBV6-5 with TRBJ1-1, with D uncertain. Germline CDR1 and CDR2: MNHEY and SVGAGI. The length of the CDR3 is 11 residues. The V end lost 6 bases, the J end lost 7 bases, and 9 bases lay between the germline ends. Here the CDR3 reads CASRPNLEAFF. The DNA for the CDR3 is TGTGCCAGCAGACCCAACCTTGAAGCTTTCTTT.

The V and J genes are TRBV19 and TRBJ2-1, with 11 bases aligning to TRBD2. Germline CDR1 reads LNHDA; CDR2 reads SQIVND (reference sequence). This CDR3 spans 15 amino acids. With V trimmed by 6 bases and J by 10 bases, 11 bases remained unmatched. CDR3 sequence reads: CASRETGLAAAEQFF. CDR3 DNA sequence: TGTGCCAGTAGGGAAACGGGACTAGCGGCAGCAGAGCAGTTCTTC.

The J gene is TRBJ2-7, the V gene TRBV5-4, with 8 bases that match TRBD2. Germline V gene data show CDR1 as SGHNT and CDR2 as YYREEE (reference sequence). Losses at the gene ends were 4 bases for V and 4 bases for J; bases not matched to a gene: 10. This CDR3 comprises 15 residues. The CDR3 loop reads CASSREGRTAYEQYF. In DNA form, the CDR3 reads TGTGCCAGCAGCCGGGAGGGGAGGACAGCTTACGAGCAGTACTTC.

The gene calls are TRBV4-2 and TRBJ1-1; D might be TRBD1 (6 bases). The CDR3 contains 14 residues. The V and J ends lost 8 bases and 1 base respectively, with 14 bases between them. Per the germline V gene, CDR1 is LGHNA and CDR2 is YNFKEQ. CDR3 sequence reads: CASSQGTTNTEAFF. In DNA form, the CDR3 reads TGTGCCAGCTCCCAGGGGACAACGAACACTGAAGCTTTCTTT.

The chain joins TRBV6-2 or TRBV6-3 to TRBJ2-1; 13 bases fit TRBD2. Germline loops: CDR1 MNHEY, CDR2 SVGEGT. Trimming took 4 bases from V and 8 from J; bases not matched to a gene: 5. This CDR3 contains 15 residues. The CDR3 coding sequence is TGTGCCAGCAGTTTACTAGCGGGGGGGCCGTATGAGCAGTTCTTC. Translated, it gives CASSLLAGGPYEQFF.

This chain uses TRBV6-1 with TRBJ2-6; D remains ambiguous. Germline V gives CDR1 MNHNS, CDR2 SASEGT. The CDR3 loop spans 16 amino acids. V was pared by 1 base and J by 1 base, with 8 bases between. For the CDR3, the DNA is TGTGCCAGCAGTGAAGGACGGATATCTGGGGCCAACGTCCTGACTTTC. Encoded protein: CASSEGRISGANVLTF.

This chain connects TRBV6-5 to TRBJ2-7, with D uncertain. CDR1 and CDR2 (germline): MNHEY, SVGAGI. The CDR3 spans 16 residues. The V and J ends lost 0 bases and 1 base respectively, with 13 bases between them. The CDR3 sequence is CASSYSPLTLSYEQYF. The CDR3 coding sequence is TGTGCCAGCAGTTACTCTCCCTTGACCCTTTCCTACGAGCAGTACTTC.

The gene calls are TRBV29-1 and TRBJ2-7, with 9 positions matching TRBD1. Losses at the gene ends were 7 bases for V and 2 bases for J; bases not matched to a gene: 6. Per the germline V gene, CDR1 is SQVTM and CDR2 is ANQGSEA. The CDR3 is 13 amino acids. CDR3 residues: CSATGQGAYEQYF. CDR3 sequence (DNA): TGCAGCGCTACGGGACAGGGAGCCTACGAGCAGTACTTC.